The 20 T cell receptor beta chains listed next were all sequenced from one sample in a study of cytomegalovirus exposure and HLA in healthy donors. The primer mix had 60 Vbeta and 13 Jbeta primers. The table came from immunoSEQ multiplex PCR; TCRdb's copy has only in-frame clones and leaves some out. The sample has about 140,000 clones, around 86% seen once. Sample: PBMCs. These receptors were collected from a female donor in good health and CMV-seronegative.

The J gene is TRBJ2-3, the V gene TRBV28, with D tentatively TRBD2 (7 bases). Per germline, CDR1 MDHEN and CDR2 SYDVKM. The CDR3 is made up of 13 amino acids. V was shortened by 5 bases and J by 4 bases, with 10 bases between the two germline ends. The CDR3 protein is CASSDGGPDTQYF. The CDR3 region has the DNA TGTGCCAGCAGTGACGGGGGGCCAGATACGCAGTATTTT.

This sequence joins TRBV4-1 and TRBJ1-1; no firm D call. V was pared by 7 bases and J by 1 base, with 10 bases between. The CDR3 sequence is 13 residues long. Germline CDR1 MGHRA, CDR2 YSYEKL. CDR3 nucleotide sequence: TGCGCCAGCATGAACTTAGAGAACACTGAAGCTTTCTTT. Translating it yields CASMNLENTEAFF.

J is TRBJ2-7 and V is TRBV5-1; 11 bases are shared with TRBD1. Losses at the gene ends were 4 bases for V and 4 bases for J; bases not matched to a gene: 7. Per germline, CDR1 SGHRS and CDR2 YFSETQ. The CDR3 has 15 residues. CDR3 amino acids: CASSTGQGGRYEQYF. The CDR3 coding sequence is TGCGCCAGCAGCACGGGACAGGGGGGTCGATACGAGCAGTACTTC.

The chain employs TRBV30 and TRBJ1-2; 9 bases are a match to TRBD1. The germline V gene has CDR1 GTSNPN and CDR2 SVGIG (reference sequence). This CDR3 spans 15 amino acids. Trimming removed 2 bases from V and 4 bases from J; junction bases left unmatched: 8. The CDR3 spells CAWSSTGGASYGYTF. The CDR3 DNA is TGTGCCTGGAGTTCTACAGGGGGCGCGAGCTATGGCTACACCTTC.

V usage is TRBV6-5 and J usage is TRBJ2-5, with D maybe TRBD1 (6 bases). Between the trimmed V and J ends, which lost 6 bases and 8 bases, there was a span of 22 bases. The CDR3 runs 15 residues. Germline V lookup: CDR1 MNHEY, CDR2 SVGAGI. The CDR3 sequence is CASSTPRGPGETQYF. The CDR3 DNA reads TGTGCCAGCAGCACACCTCGGGGACCAGGGGAAACCCAGTACTTC.

The chain uses TRBV5-4 and TRBJ2-2; 8 bases match TRBD2. This CDR3 has 12 residues. The ends lost 4 bases at V and 7 bases at J; junction bases unmatched: 0. CDR1 is SGHNT and CDR2 is YYREEE in the germline V gene (reference sequence). CDR3 amino acids: CASSREGGELFF. CDR3 nucleotide sequence: TGTGCCAGCAGCCGGGAGGGCGGGGAGCTGTTTTTT. The full variable domain, with the rest looked up from reference TRBV5-4 and TRBJ2-2, is ETGVTQSPTHLIKTRGQQVTLRCSSQSGHNTVSWYQQALGQGPQFIFQYYREEENGRGNFPPRFSGLQFPNYSSELNVNALELDDSALYLCASSREGGELFFGEGSRLTVL.

This clone turned up a few times. This chain joins TRBV5-1 and TRBJ2-1; 8 bases are shared with TRBD2. CDR1 and CDR2 from the germline V gene are SGHRS and YFSETQ. The CDR3 length is 15 residues. J lost 7 bases, V lost 0 bases, and 6 bases had no gene match. In DNA, the CDR3 is TGCGCCAGCAGCTTGGTAGGCGAGCGGGAGAATGAGCAGTTCTTC. This encodes CASSLVGERENEQFF.

The chain links TRBV7-3 to TRBJ2-3; TRBD2 agrees at 8 bases. V gave up 5 bases and J gave up 0 bases; unmatched junction bases: 7. Looked up from germline, CDR1 is SGHTA and CDR2 is FQGTGA. The CDR3 covers 16 residues. The CDR3 is CASSHYSGASTDTQYF. CDR3 nucleotides: TGTGCCAGCAGCCACTATAGCGGGGCTAGCACAGATACGCAGTATTTT.

The chain uses TRBV6-1 and TRBJ2-6, with D possibly being TRBD2 (5 bases). Germline CDR1 and CDR2: MNHNS and SASEGT. CDR3 size: 15 residues. Trimming left V 4 bases short and J 4 bases short, with 11 bases between. For the CDR3, the DNA is TGTGCCAGCAGTGCTAGAGGGAACGGGGCCAACGTCCTGACTTTC. Translated: CASSARGNGANVLTF.

The V and J genes are TRBV10-2 and TRBJ1-1; TRBD1 is a possible D gene (6 bases). V was shortened by 8 bases and J by 10 bases, with 17 bases between the two germline ends. CDR1 WSHSY and CDR2 SAAADI come from the germline V gene. This CDR3 has 12 residues. The CDR3 DNA is TGCGCCAGCCACAGGGATGAGCGGGGAGCTTTCTTT. As protein: CASHRDERGAFF.

The V call is TRBV7-2, the J call TRBJ2-1, with D hard to call. The V and J ends lost 1 base and 5 bases respectively, with 6 bases between them. The CDR3 loop spans 13 amino acids. Germline CDR1 and CDR2: SGHTA and FQGNSA. CDR3 amino acids: CASSLGYHNEQFF. CDR3 DNA sequence: TGTGCCAGCAGCTTAGGCTACCACAATGAGCAGTTCTTC. The full variable domain, with the rest looked up from reference TRBV7-2 and TRBJ2-1, is GAGVSQSPSNKVTEKGKDVELRCDPISGHTALYWYRQSLGQGLEFLIYFQGNSAPDKSGLPSDRFSAERTGGSVSTLTIQRTQQEDSAVYLCASSLGYHNEQFFGPGTRLTVL.

This clone was picked up one time. At one end, the junction sequence differs from germline, possibly due to a read error. V and J are TRBV6-4 and TRBJ1-1; TRBD1 is a possible D gene (6 bases). The CDR3 totals 12 residues. Germline CDR1 is MRHNA and CDR2 is SNTAGT. CDR3 amino acids: CASSDSQGRPSF. CDR3 DNA: TGTGCCAGCAGTGACTCTCAGGGGCGGCCGAGCTTT.

V gene TRBV6-5 combines with J gene TRBJ2-3, with 8 bases matching TRBD1. The germline V gene encodes CDR1 MNHEY and CDR2 SVGAGI. This CDR3 is built from 16 residues. V shed 4 bases and J 0 bases; nucleotides not matched to a gene: 6. The CDR3 nucleotides are TGTGCCAGCAGTTCCCTGACAGGGGCTAGCACAGATACGCAGTATTTT. Translated: CASSSLTGASTDTQYF.

This clone was seen more than once but under ten times. The chain combines TRBV4-2 with TRBJ1-1; 8 positions agree with TRBD1. This CDR3 contains 14 residues. The germline V gene encodes CDR1 LGHNA and CDR2 YNFKEQ. The junction had 11 bases not matched to a gene; V was cut back by 4 bases and J by 10 bases. DNA for the CDR3: TGTGCCAGCAGCCCTTACACGGACAGGGCGGGAGCTTTCTTT. Its translation is CASSPYTDRAGAFF.

The V and J genes are TRBV7-7 and TRBJ2-1; 8 positions agree with TRBD2. The trim removed 5 bases at V and 3 bases at J, leaving 3 bases unmatched. This CDR3 contains 14 residues. The germline V gene encodes CDR1 SSHAT and CDR2 FNYEAQ (reference sequence). CDR3 sequence reads: CASSPTSGYNEQFF. CDR3 nucleotides: TGTGCCAGCAGCCCTACTAGCGGCTACAATGAGCAGTTCTTC.

The CDR3 protein is CASSYPWTGNSNQPQHF. For the CDR3, the DNA is TGTGCCAGCAGTTACCCGTGGACTGGGAATAGCAATCAGCCCCAGCATTTT. The chain is built from TRBV6-7 and TRBJ1-5; D not resolved. TRBV6-7 is assigned to the ORF class and has an uncertain function. Trimming cost V 2 bases and J 0 bases, with 14 bases left between them. There are 17 residues in the CDR3.

The V and J genes are TRBV6-5 and TRBJ1-5; 7 bases are shared with TRBD1. V trimming: 4 bases; J trimming: 0 bases; junction bases outside the gene matches: 3. Per germline, CDR1 MNHEY and CDR2 SVGAGI. The CDR3 length is 15 residues. The CDR3 here is CASSSDRFSNQPQHF. As DNA, the CDR3 is TGTGCCAGCAGTTCGGACAGGTTTAGCAATCAGCCCCAGCATTTT.

The chain is built from TRBV6-5 and TRBJ1-2; 8 nucleotides align to TRBD1. Germline CDR1 is MNHEY and CDR2 is SVGAGI. CDR3 length: 14 amino acids. V was clipped by 4 bases and J by 4 bases; unmatched bases: 5. CDR3 in amino acids: CASSSGQGRYGYTF. CDR3 in DNA: TGTGCCAGCAGTTCAGGACAGGGCCGCTATGGCTACACCTTC.

V is TRBV7-6 and J is TRBJ2-1, with D maybe TRBD2 (5 bases). V lost 1 base and J 12 bases, leaving 10 bases between the germline ends. Germline CDR1 SGHVS, CDR2 FNYEAQ. CDR3 length equals 12 residues. CDR3 sequence (DNA): TGTGCCAGCAGCTTAGAAGGCCGGGGGCAGTTCTTC. Encoded protein: CASSLEGRGQFF.

The chain couples TRBV6-5 to TRBJ1-4, with 9 nucleotides matching TRBD1. The CDR3 extends over 13 amino acids. The V segment lost 5 bases and the J segment 16 bases; nucleotides outside the gene matches: 11. CDR1 and CDR2 (germline): MNHEY, SVGAGI. The CDR3 loop is CASSIETGGLPFF. The CDR3 DNA reads as TGTGCCAGCAGTATCGAGACAGGGGGATTACCGTTTTTT.